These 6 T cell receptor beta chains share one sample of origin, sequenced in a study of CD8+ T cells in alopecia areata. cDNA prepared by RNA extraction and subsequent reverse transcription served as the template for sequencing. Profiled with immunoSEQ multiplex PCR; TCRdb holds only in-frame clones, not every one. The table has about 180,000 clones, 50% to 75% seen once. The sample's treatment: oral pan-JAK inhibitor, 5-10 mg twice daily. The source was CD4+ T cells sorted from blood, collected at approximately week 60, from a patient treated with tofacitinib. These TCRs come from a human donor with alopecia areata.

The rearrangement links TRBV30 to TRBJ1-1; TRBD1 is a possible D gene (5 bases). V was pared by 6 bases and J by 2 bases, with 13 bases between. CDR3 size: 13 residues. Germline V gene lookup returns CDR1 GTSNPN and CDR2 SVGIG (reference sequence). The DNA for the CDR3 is TGTGCCTGTTTCCGGGACGGAAACACTGAAGCTTTCTTT. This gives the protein CACFRDGNTEAFF.

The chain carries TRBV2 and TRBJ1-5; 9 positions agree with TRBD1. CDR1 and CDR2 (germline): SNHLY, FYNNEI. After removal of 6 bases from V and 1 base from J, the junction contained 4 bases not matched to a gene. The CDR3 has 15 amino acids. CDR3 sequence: CASSSGQGSNQPQHF. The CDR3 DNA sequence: TGTGCCAGCAGCTCGGGACAGGGAAGCAATCAGCCCCAGCATTTT.

CDR3 bases: TGCGCCAGCAGCTCTGGACAGGCCCAAGCGAATTCACCCCTCCACTTT. Its translation is CASSSGQAQANSPLHF. The rearrangement joins TRBV5-1 to TRBJ1-6; 7 bases align to TRBD1. V shed 3 bases, J shed 7 bases, and the junction held 10 bases outside the gene matches. Germline-derived CDR1 and CDR2 are SGHRS and YFSETQ. CDR3 length: 16 amino acids. The full variable domain, its missing parts supplied by reference TRBV5-1 and TRBJ1-6, is KAGVTQTPRYLIKTRGQQVTLSCSPISGHRSVSWYQQTPGQGLQFLFEYFSETQRNKGNFPGRFSGRQFSNSRSEMNVSTLELGDSALYLCASSSGQAQANSPLHFGNGTRLTVT.

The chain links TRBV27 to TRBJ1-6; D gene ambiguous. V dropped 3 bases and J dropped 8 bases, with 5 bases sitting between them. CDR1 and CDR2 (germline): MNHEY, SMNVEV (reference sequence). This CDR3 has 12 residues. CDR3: CASSFAHSPLHF. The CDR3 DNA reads TGTGCCAGCAGTTTTGCCCATTCACCCCTCCACTTT.

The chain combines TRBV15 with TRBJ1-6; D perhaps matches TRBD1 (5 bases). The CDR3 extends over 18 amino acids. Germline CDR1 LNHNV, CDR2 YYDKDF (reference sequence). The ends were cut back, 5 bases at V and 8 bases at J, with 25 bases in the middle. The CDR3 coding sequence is TGTGCCACCAGCCCCAGGGATGGTTTGGTACAGTCACATTCACCCCTCCACTTT. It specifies CATSPRDGLVQSHSPLHF.

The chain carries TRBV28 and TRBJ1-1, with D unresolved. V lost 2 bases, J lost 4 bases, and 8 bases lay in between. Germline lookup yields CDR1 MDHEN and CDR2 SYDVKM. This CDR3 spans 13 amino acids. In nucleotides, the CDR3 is TGTGCCAGCAGTTTAGGGTATCCCACTGAAGCTTTCTTT. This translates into CASSLGYPTEAFF.